A single sample gave rise to the 30 T cell receptor beta chains below, sequenced in a study of T cell clones after liver transplantation. Measured with immunoSEQ multiplex PCR; TCRdb has only the in-frame clones, and not every one. The sample lists about 20,000 clones, 80% to 90% occurring once. The sample was CD8+ T cells from blood, taken around 42 months after liver transplant. The receptor set was obtained from a human patient who received a liver transplant. Some T cells may be graft donor cells.

The chain carries TRBV9 and TRBJ2-7, with 8 bases aligning to TRBD2. Per the germline V gene, CDR1 is SGDLS and CDR2 is YYNGEE. CDR3 length: 14 amino acids. V shed 4 bases, J shed 2 bases, and the junction held 5 bases outside the gene matches. In DNA form, the CDR3 reads TGTGCCAGCAGCCACGGGGGGGGCCCCTACGAGCAGTACTTC. It translates to CASSHGGGPYEQYF.

This clone was observed once. V is TRBV4-1 and J is TRBJ2-1; 9 bases match TRBD2. CDR3 size: 16 residues. Looked up from germline, CDR1 is MGHRA and CDR2 is YSYEKL. After removal of 0 bases from V and 5 bases from J, the junction contained 5 bases not matched to a gene. CDR3 in DNA: TGCGCCAGCAGCCAAGACCCTAGCGGGGTCAACAATGAGCAGTTCTTC. It encodes CASSQDPSGVNNEQFF.

The chain uses TRBV27 and TRBJ1-1; no clear D gene. Trimming cost V 5 bases and J 3 bases, with 10 bases left between them. The CDR3 loop spans 13 amino acids. Germline values: CDR1 MNHEY, CDR2 SMNVEV (reference sequence). CDR3 protein: CASSPNGDTEAFF. The CDR3 DNA sequence: TGTGCCAGCAGTCCGAATGGGGACACTGAAGCTTTCTTT.

The CDR3 DNA follows: TGCAGCGTTGAAAGGATACAAACCGGGGAGCTGTTTTTT. Its protein product is CSVERIQTGELFF. V is TRBV29-1 and J is TRBJ2-2; D is uncertain. Trimming pared 2 bases from V and 5 bases from J, leaving 9 bases between. Per germline, CDR1 SQVTM and CDR2 ANQGSEA. This CDR3 has 13 residues.

The CDR3 region has the DNA TGTGCCAGCAGCCAGCCGGGACTCCCCAATGAGCAGTTCTTC. It specifies CASSQPGLPNEQFF. The chain combines TRBV7-9 with TRBJ2-1; possible D gene TRBD2, 6 bases. Looked up from germline, CDR1 is SEHNR and CDR2 is FQNEAQ (reference sequence). The CDR3 has 14 residues. V dropped 5 bases and J dropped 6 bases, with 14 bases sitting between them.

As concerns this clone: A read error may account for a junction end that differs from germline. The chain links TRBV6-5 to TRBJ2-7; D is ambiguous. The germline CDR1 and CDR2 sequences are MNHEY and SVGAGI. The CDR3 contains 13 residues. CDR3 in amino acids: CASSYSPSNEQYF. CDR3 sequence (DNA): TGTGCCAGCAGTTACTCCCCCTCCAACGAGCAGTACTTC.

This chain joins TRBV2 and TRBJ1-2; D gene ambiguous. The V and J ends lost 1 base and 8 bases respectively, with 20 bases between them. The CDR3 runs to 16 residues. Germline V lookup: CDR1 SNHLY, CDR2 FYNNEI. CDR3: CASSEGEVLNPEGYTF. For the CDR3, the DNA is TGTGCCAGCAGTGAAGGGGAGGTACTTAACCCGGAGGGCTACACCTTC.

The rearrangement joins TRBV5-4 to TRBJ1-1; D might be TRBD1 (6 bases). This CDR3 is built from 13 residues. V shed 0 bases and J shed 4 bases, with 7 bases lying between them. The germline V gene encodes CDR1 SGHNT and CDR2 YYREEE (reference sequence). The CDR3 protein is CASSLGGPTEAFF. The CDR3 nucleotides read TGTGCCAGCAGCTTGGGGGGGCCCACTGAAGCTTTCTTT.

V usage is TRBV19 and J usage is TRBJ2-1; 9 bases match TRBD2. Germline trimming cut 6 bases from V and 3 bases from J; bases unmatched to any gene: 6. Germline CDR1 reads LNHDA; CDR2 reads SQIVND (reference sequence). This CDR3 has 15 residues. The CDR3 here is CASRSGTSRYNEQFF. CDR3 DNA sequence: TGTGCCAGTAGATCGGGGACTAGCCGCTACAATGAGCAGTTCTTC.

The rearrangement links TRBV11-3 to TRBJ2-7; possibly TRBD2 for D (5 bases). The CDR3 runs to 15 residues. Germline V gene data show CDR1 as SGHNT and CDR2 as YENEEA. Trimming took 5 bases from V and 0 from J, leaving 14 bases between them. This CDR3 reads CASSPGGRSSYEQYF. The CDR3, as DNA: TGTGCCAGCAGCCCTGGCGGGCGGAGCTCCTACGAGCAGTACTTC. The full variable domain, in which reference TRBV11-3 and TRBJ2-7 provide the parts outside the CDR3, is EAGVVQSPRYKIIEKKQPVAFWCNPISGHNTLYWYLQNLGQGPELLIRYENEEAVDDSQLPKDRFSAERLKGVDSTLKIQPAELGDSAVYLCASSPGGRSSYEQYFGPGTRLTVT.

The chain joins TRBV5-4 to TRBJ2-5, with D possibly matching TRBD1 (5 bases). Germline CDR1 is SGHNT and CDR2 is YYREEE (reference sequence). There are 15 residues in the CDR3. V dropped 0 bases and J dropped 6 bases, with 15 bases sitting between them. The CDR3 reads CASSLERGSWKTQYF. The CDR3 DNA reads TGTGCCAGCAGCTTGGAAAGGGGATCGTGGAAGACCCAGTACTTC.

The chain uses TRBV11-2 and TRBJ2-7; D is undetermined. The CDR3 is made up of 12 amino acids. V dropped 7 bases and J dropped 2 bases, with 9 bases sitting between them. The germline V gene has CDR1 SGHAT and CDR2 FQNNGV. Here the CDR3 reads CASTLYPYEQYF. Here the CDR3 DNA reads TGTGCCAGCACCCTATACCCCTACGAGCAGTACTTC.

V is TRBV19 and J is TRBJ2-7; 8 positions match TRBD2. The germline CDR1 and CDR2 sequences are LNHDA and SQIVND (reference sequence). The V gene end was trimmed by 3 bases and the J gene end by 2 bases; junction bases not matched to a gene: 3. This CDR3 comprises 14 residues. The chain's CDR3 is CASSMASGPYEQYF. CDR3 in DNA: TGTGCCAGTAGTATGGCTAGCGGGCCCTACGAGCAGTACTTC.

The CDR3 sequence is CASSSPSGARTGELFF. Written as DNA, the CDR3 is TGTGCCAGCAGCTCCCCGTCGGGGGCACGGACCGGGGAGCTGTTTTTT. The V gene is TRBV11-2, the J gene TRBJ2-2, with D perhaps matching TRBD1 or TRBD2 (6 bases each). The CDR3 spans 16 residues. Trimming removed 4 bases at V and 5 bases at J, with 17 bases between. From germline, CDR1 is SGHAT and CDR2 FQNNGV.

The chain employs TRBV6-6 and TRBJ1-1; D gene unclear. V lost 10 bases and J lost 0, with 6 bases in between. The length of the CDR3 is 11 residues. The germline V gene has CDR1 MNHNY and CDR2 SVGAGI (reference sequence). The CDR3 nucleotides are TGTGCCACTAGGGTGAACACTGAAGCTTTCTTT. This sequence encodes CATRVNTEAFF.

The genes are TRBV9 and TRBJ1-3; D gene ambiguous. CDR3 length: 16 amino acids. Germline V lookup: CDR1 SGDLS, CDR2 YYNGEE. Deletions cut 1 base from V and 1 base from J, with 12 bases between. The CDR3 spells CASSVSGVSSGNTIYF. The CDR3 nucleotides read TGTGCCAGCAGCGTATCTGGGGTGTCTTCTGGAAACACCATATATTTT.

The chain combines TRBV5-4 with TRBJ2-7; TRBD1 aligns across 7 bases. Germline V gene data show CDR1 as SGHNT and CDR2 as YYREEE (reference sequence). After removal of 4 bases from V and 4 bases from J, the junction contained 8 bases not matched to a gene. The CDR3 consists of 14 residues. The CDR3 here is CASSPRDRPYEQYF. In DNA form, the CDR3 reads TGTGCCAGCAGCCCCAGGGACAGACCTTACGAGCAGTACTTC.

This chain uses TRBV19 with TRBJ1-5, with 7 bases fitting TRBD1. The J segment lost 7 bases and the V segment lost 5 bases, leaving 5 bases of the junction unmatched. CDR3 length: 13 residues. Germline V gene lookup returns CDR1 LNHDA and CDR2 SQIVND (reference sequence). The CDR3 DNA follows: TGTGCCAGTAGTCCGACAGGGTACCAGCCCCAGCATTTT. Translated: CASSPTGYQPQHF.

The rearrangement links TRBV18 to TRBJ1-3; 7 bases align to TRBD1. This CDR3 spans 16 amino acids. CDR1 is KGHSH and CDR2 is LQKENI in the germline V gene. V shed 4 bases and J 0 bases; nucleotides not matched to a gene: 6. CDR3 region: CASSLETGNSGNTIYF. The CDR3 DNA reads as TGTGCCAGCTCACTTGAGACAGGGAACTCTGGAAACACCATATATTTT.

The chain is built from TRBV2 and TRBJ2-5, with D unresolved. Germline CDR1 is SNHLY and CDR2 is FYNNEI. The CDR3 runs 10 residues. Trimming shortened V by 6 bases and J by 2 bases, and 1 base separated the two germline ends. In nucleotides, the CDR3 is TGTGCCAGCAGGCAAGAGACCCAGTACTTC. This gives the protein CASRQETQYF.

The table lists this clone with a count of one. This sequence joins TRBV27 and TRBJ2-1, with D unclear. With 4 bases removed from V and 8 bases from J, the gap between germline ends came to 9 bases. CDR1 and CDR2 (germline): MNHEY, SMNVEV (reference sequence). CDR3 length equals 12 residues. The CDR3 is CASSSKGHEQFF. The DNA of the CDR3 is TGTGCCAGCAGTTCAAAGGGCCATGAGCAGTTCTTC.

The chain couples TRBV27 to TRBJ2-5; 8 nucleotides match TRBD2. Per germline, CDR1 MNHEY and CDR2 SMNVEV (reference sequence). The trim removed 10 bases at V and 5 bases at J, leaving 9 bases unmatched. CDR3 length: 13 amino acids. The CDR3 reads CATKRELQETQYF. Written as DNA, the CDR3 is TGTGCCACAAAGCGGGAGCTTCAGGAGACCCAGTACTTC.

The chain carries TRBV18 and TRBJ1-4, with unresolved D. CDR1 and CDR2 from the germline V gene are KGHSH and LQKENI. CDR3 length equals 16 residues. Trimming took 2 bases from V and 5 from J, leaving 15 bases between them. The CDR3 bases are TGTGCCAGCTCACCAGAGCCTACCGCGGAGAATGAAAAACTGTTTTTT. Amino acid sequence: CASSPEPTAENEKLFF. Using reference TRBV18 and TRBJ1-4 for the parts outside the CDR3, the full variable domain is NAGVMQNPRHLVRRRGQEARLRCSPMKGHSHVYWYRQLPEEGLKFMVYLQKENIIDESGMPKERFSAEFPKEGPSILRIQQVVRGDSAAYFCASSPEPTAENEKLFFGSGTQLSVL.

The chain couples TRBV4-1 to TRBJ1-5; D is unclear. CDR1 is MGHRA, CDR2 YSYEKL, per germline. This CDR3 contains 15 residues. Deletions cut 0 bases from V and 5 bases from J, with 11 bases between. This CDR3 is CASSQDAGVDQPQHF. The CDR3 DNA reads TGCGCCAGCAGCCAAGATGCCGGGGTGGATCAGCCCCAGCATTTT.

This chain links TRBV5-1 with TRBJ1-4, with D hard to call. Germline CDR1 is SGHRS and CDR2 is YFSETQ. CDR3 length: 14 amino acids. The germline V and J ends were trimmed by 2 bases and 6 bases, with 11 bases remaining between them. In DNA form, the CDR3 reads TGCGCCAGCAGCTTCGCCGGGATGGATGAAAAACTGTTTTTT. Protein sequence: CASSFAGMDEKLFF.

This rearrangement joins TRBV11-2 to TRBJ2-7; D is possibly TRBD1 (6 bases). The CDR3 is 14 amino acids. Germline CDR1 SGHAT, CDR2 FQNNGV. Trimming took off 1 base at V and 1 base at J, with 8 bases between the two ends. CDR3 residues: CASSLVQGSYEQYF. CDR3 bases: TGTGCCAGCAGCTTAGTCCAGGGGTCCTACGAGCAGTACTTC.

The V gene is TRBV9, the J gene TRBJ1-1, with D possibly being TRBD1 (6 bases). This CDR3 region has 15 residues. Trimming shortened V by 3 bases and J by 5 bases, and 17 bases separated the two germline ends. Germline V gene data show CDR1 as SGDLS and CDR2 as YYNGEE. In DNA, the CDR3 is TGTGCCAGCAGCGCGGGAGGAGGGGGAGGAACTGAAGCTTTCTTT. Translating gives CASSAGGGGGTEAFF. The variable domain in full, with the rest retrieved from reference TRBV9 and TRBJ1-1, is DSGVTQTPKHLITATGQRVTLRCSPRSGDLSVYWYQQSLDQGLQFLIQYYNGEERAKGNILERFSAQQFPDLHSELNLSSLELGDSALYFCASSAGGGGGTEAFFGQGTRLTVV.

The chain recombines TRBV28 with TRBJ1-5; D gene ambiguous. Germline V CDR1 and CDR2: MDHEN, SYDVKM. With 6 bases removed from V and 0 bases from J, the gap between germline ends came to 12 bases. This CDR3 is 15 amino acids long. This CDR3 is CASSFADNSNQPQHF. Written as DNA, the CDR3 is TGTGCCAGCAGCTTCGCCGACAATAGCAATCAGCCCCAGCATTTT.

The rearrangement uses TRBV30 and TRBJ1-1; 12 bases fit TRBD1. V shed 4 bases and J 6 bases; nucleotides not matched to a gene: 6. CDR3 size: 14 residues. Germline values: CDR1 GTSNPN, CDR2 SVGIG (reference sequence). The CDR3 coding sequence is TGTGCCTGGAACTCGGGACAGGGGGCTGCTGAAGCTTTCTTT. This gives the protein CAWNSGQGAAEAFF.

The rearrangement joins TRBV11-2 to TRBJ2-7; D is tentatively TRBD1 or TRBD2 (5 bases each). Trimming stripped 5 bases from V and 3 bases from J, with 14 bases between. CDR1 and CDR2 from the germline V gene are SGHAT and FQNNGV. CDR3 length: 14 residues. The CDR3 bases are TGTGCCAGCAGCCCCGGGACCGCGTTCTACGAGCAGTACTTC. It codes for CASSPGTAFYEQYF. The whole variable domain, filled in from reference TRBV11-2 and TRBJ2-7, reads EAGVAQSPRYKIIEKRQSVAFWCNPISGHATLYWYQQILGQGPKLLIQFQNNGVVDDSQLPKDRFSAERLKGVDSTLKIQPAKLEDSAVYLCASSPGTAFYEQYFGPGTRLTVT.